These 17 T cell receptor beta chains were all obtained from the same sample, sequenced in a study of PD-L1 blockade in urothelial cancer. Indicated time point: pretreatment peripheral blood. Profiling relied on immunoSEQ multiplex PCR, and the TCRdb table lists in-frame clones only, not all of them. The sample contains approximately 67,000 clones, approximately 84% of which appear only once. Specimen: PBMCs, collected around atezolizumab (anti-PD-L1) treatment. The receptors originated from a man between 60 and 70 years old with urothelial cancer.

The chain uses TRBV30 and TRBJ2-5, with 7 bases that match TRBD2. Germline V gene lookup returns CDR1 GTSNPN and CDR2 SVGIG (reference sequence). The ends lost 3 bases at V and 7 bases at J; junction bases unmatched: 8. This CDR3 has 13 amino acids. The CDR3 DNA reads TGTGCCTGGAGATCTGCGGGGGTAGGGACCCAGTACTTC. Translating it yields CAWRSAGVGTQYF.

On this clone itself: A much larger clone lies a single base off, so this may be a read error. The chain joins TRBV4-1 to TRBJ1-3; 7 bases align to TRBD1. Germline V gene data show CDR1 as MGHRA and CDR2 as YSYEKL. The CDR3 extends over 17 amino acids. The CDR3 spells CASSQPPTRQGSNTVYF. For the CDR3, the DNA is TGCGCCAGCAGCCAGCCCCCCACAAGACAGGGATCGAACACCGTATATTTT.

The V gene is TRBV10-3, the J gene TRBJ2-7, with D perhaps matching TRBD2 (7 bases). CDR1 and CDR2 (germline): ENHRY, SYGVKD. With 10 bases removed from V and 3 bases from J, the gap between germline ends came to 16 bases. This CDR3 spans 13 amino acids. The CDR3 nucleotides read TGTGCCACCAGGGGAGGGGAGTACTACGAGCAGTACTTC. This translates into CATRGGEYYEQYF.

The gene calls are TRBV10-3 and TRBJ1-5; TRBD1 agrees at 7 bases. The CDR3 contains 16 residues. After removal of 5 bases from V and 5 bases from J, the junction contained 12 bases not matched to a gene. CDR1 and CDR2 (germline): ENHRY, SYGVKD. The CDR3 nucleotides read TGTGCCATCAGTACCCGGACAGGCGGTGGGGATCAGCCCCAGCATTTT. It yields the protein CAISTRTGGGDQPQHF.

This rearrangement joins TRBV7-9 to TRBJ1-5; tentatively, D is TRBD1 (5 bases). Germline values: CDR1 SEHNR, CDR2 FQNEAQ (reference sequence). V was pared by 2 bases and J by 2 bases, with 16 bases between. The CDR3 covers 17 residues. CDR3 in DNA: TGTGCCAGCAGCTTATATTACGCTGGGGGGGGCAATCAGCCCCAGCATTTT. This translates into CASSLYYAGGGNQPQHF.

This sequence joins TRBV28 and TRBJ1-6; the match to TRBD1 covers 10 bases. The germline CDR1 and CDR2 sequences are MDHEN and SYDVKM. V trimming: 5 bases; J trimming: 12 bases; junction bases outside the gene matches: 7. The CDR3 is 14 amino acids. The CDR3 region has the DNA TGTGCCAGCAGTACCAGGACAGGGGGTAGACCCCTCCACTTT. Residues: CASSTRTGGRPLHF.

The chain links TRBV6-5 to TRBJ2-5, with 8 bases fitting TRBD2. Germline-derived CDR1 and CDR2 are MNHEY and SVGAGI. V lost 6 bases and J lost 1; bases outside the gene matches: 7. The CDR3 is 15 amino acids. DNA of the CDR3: TGTGCCAGCAGCCCTCCTGCGGGGGGCCAAGAGACCCAGTACTTC. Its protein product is CASSPPAGGQETQYF.

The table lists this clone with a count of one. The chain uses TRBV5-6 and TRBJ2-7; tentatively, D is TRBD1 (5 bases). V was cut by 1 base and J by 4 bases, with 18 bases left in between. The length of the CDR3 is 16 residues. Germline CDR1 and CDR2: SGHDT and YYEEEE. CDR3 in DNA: TGTGCCAGCAGCTTGTTTCCAGGGCCTCCTTCGTACGAGCAGTACTTC. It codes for CASSLFPGPPSYEQYF.

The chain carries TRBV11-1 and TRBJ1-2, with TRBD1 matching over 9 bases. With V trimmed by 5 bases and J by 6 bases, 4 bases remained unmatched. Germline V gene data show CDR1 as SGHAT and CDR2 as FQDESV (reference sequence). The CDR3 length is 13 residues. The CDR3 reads CASSLQGANGYTF. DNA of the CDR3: TGTGCCAGCAGCCTACAGGGGGCGAATGGCTACACCTTC.

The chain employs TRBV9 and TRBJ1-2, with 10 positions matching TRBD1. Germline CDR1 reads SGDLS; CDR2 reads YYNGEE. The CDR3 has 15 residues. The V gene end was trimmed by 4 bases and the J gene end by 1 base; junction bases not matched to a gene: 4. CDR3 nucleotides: TGTGCCAGCAGCACCGGACAGGGGGTTAACTATGGCTACACCTTC. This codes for CASSTGQGVNYGYTF.

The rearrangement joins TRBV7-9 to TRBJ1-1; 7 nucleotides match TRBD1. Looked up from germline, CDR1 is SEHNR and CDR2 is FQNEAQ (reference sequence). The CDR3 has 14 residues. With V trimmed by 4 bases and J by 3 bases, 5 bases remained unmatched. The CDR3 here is CASSWDREDTEAFF. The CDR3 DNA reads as TGTGCCAGCAGCTGGGACAGAGAGGACACTGAAGCTTTCTTT.

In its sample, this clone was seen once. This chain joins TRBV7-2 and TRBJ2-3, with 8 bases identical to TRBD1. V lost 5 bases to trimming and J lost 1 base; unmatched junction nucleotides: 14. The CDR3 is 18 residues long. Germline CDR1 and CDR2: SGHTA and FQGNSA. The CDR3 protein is CASSTQTSAGGGTDTQYF. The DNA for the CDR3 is TGTGCCAGCAGCACCCAGACTTCGGCAGGGGGCGGCACAGATACGCAGTATTTT. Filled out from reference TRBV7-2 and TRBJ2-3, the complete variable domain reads GAGVSQSPSNKVTEKGKDVELRCDPISGHTALYWYRQSLGQGLEFLIYFQGNSAPDKSGLPSDRFSAERTGGSVSTLTIQRTQQEDSAVYLCASSTQTSAGGGTDTQYFGPGTRLTVL.

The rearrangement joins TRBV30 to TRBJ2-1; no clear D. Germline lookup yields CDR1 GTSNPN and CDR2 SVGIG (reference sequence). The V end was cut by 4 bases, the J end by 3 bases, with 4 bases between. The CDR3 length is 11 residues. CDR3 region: CAWTFYNEQFF. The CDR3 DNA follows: TGTGCCTGGACCTTCTACAATGAGCAGTTCTTC.

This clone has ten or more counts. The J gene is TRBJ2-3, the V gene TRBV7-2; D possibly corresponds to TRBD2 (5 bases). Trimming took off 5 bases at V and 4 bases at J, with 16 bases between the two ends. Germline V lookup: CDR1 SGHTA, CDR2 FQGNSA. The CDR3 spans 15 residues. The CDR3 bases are TGTGCCAGCAGCACCCCAGCGGAAGCCTCAGATACGCAGTATTTT. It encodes CASSTPAEASDTQYF.

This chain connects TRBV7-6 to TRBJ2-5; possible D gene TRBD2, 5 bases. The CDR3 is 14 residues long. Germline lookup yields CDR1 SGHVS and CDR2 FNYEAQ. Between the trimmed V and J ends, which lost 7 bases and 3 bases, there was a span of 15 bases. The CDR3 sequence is CASTLFRGKETQYF. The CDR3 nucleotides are TGTGCCAGCACCCTCTTCCGGGGAAAAGAGACCCAGTACTTC.

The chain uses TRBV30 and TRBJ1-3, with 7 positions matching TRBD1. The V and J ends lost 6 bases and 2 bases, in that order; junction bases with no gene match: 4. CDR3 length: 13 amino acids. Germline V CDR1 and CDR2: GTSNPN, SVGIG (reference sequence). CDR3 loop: CACRQGPGNTIYF. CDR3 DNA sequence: TGTGCCTGTCGACAGGGACCTGGAAACACCATATATTTT.

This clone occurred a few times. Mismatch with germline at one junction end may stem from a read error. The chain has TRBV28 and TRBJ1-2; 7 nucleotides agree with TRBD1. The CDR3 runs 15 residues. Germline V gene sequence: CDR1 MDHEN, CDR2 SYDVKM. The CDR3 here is CASSLVRTGPTQGGF. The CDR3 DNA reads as TGTGCCAGCAGTTTGGTTCGGACAGGACCCACGCAAGGAGGCTTC.